Below, 20 T cell receptor beta chains from the same sample are listed, as sequenced in a study of T cell repertoires in cytomegalovirus infection. These receptors are not linked to any known antigen. TCRdb re-analysed the reads in MiXCR, keeping a single row per CDR3 protein. The sample contains around 430,000 distinct CDR3 sequences, roughly 43% of which appear only once. The sequencing here drew on cultured PBMCs, taken from culture after CMV antigen stimulation. The receptor set was obtained from a human donor in good health (CMV status not recorded). Some clones in this sample may be carry-over from other donors' samples.

In its sample, this clonotype was seen once. The gene calls are TRBV4-1 and TRBJ2-1; D is possibly TRBD2 (6 bases). CDR3 length: 15 amino acids. Germline V gene sequence: CDR1 MGHRA, CDR2 YSYEKL. V was cut by 1 base and J by 8 bases, with 15 bases left in between. The CDR3 spells CASSQAPRWGDEQFF. CDR3 DNA: TGCGCCAGCAGCCAAGCCCCACGTTGGGGGGATGAGCAGTTCTTC.

This clonotype appeared a single time. The chain combines TRBV28 with TRBJ2-7; 10 bases are a match to TRBD2. The V gene's germline CDR1 is MDHEN and CDR2 SYDVKM. CDR3 length equals 14 residues. The CDR3 here is CATELAGHTYEQYF. CDR3 nucleotides: TGTGCTACGGAACTAGCGGGACATACCTACGAGCAGTACTTC.

The gene calls are TRBV6-2 or TRBV6-3 and TRBJ2-7, with D perhaps TRBD1 or TRBD2 (5 bases each). Germline V gene data show CDR1 as MNHEY and CDR2 as SVGEGT. V lost 8 bases to trimming and J lost 6 bases, with 11 bases between them. The CDR3 covers 11 residues. The DNA for the CDR3 is TGTGCCAGCTCTCGGGGCTTCGAGCAGTACTTC. Protein product: CASSRGFEQYF.

V and J are TRBV6-4 and TRBJ2-7; D is ambiguous. This CDR3 spans 11 amino acids. Germline CDR1 and CDR2: MRHNA and SNTAGT. V was clipped by 6 bases and J by 2 bases, with 5 bases between them. CDR3 coding DNA: TGTGCCAGCAGGCCCCCCTACGAGCAGTACTTC. It specifies CASRPPYEQYF.

The gene calls are TRBV20-1 and TRBJ2-5, with D unclear. Per the germline V gene, CDR1 is DFQATT and CDR2 is SNEGSKA (reference sequence). This CDR3 comprises 13 residues. V lost 1 base, J lost 1 base, and 7 bases lay in between. CDR3 DNA: TGCAGTGCTAGAGGTGGGATCCAAGAGACCCAGTACTTC. It translates to CSARGGIQETQYF.

V gene TRBV6-5 combines with J gene TRBJ2-7; TRBD2 matches at 11 bases. Germline CDR1 and CDR2: MNHEY and SVGAGI. V was pared by 5 bases and J by 12 bases, with 15 bases of the junction left unmatched. This CDR3 has 15 residues. This chain's CDR3 is CASSTSLAGGGGWYF. Written as DNA, the CDR3 is TGTGCCAGCAGTACCTCGCTAGCGGGGGGTGGTGGTTGGTACTTC.

V and J are TRBV6-5 and TRBJ2-7; 9 bases are a match to TRBD2. CDR1 is MNHEY and CDR2 is SVGAGI in the germline V gene. The V gene end was trimmed by 1 base and the J gene end by 6 bases; junction bases not matched to a gene: 22. CDR3 length: 20 amino acids. The CDR3: CASSYFKVRGRAPKPIEQYF. CDR3 nucleotides: TGTGCCAGCAGTTACTTCAAGGTACGCGGGAGGGCCCCGAAGCCCATCGAGCAGTACTTC.

The chain carries TRBV10-3 and TRBJ2-7, with TRBD2 as a possible D gene (6 bases). V lost 10 bases and J 4 bases, leaving 17 bases between the germline ends. From germline, CDR1 is ENHRY and CDR2 SYGVKD. The CDR3 contains 13 residues. The CDR3 protein is CASGASVFYEQYF. Written as DNA, the CDR3 is TGTGCCAGCGGGGCCTCCGTGTTTTACGAGCAGTACTTC.

DNA of the CDR3: TGTGCCAGCAGCCAGGGAAATATCGAGCAGTACTTC. It specifies CASSQGNIEQYF. The genes are TRBV7-2 and TRBJ2-7, with a weak D call TRBD1 (5 bases). The V and J ends lost 5 bases and 6 bases respectively, with 11 bases between them. This CDR3 has 12 residues. Germline V CDR1 and CDR2: SGHTA, FQGNSA.

This chain connects TRBV4-3 to TRBJ1-5; D is ambiguous. Germline V gene data show CDR1 as LGHNA and CDR2 as YSLEER. The V end lost 5 bases, the J end lost 1 base, and 27 bases lay between the germline ends. The CDR3 has 20 residues. The CDR3 is CASSSQPAVVGTVSNQPQHF. CDR3 nucleotide sequence: TGCGCCAGCAGCTCCCAGCCCGCAGTAGTGGGCACGGTCAGCAATCAGCCCCAGCATTTT.

This clonotype was detected a few times. This chain joins TRBV28 and TRBJ2-3; perhaps TRBD1 as D (5 bases). Trimming cost V 7 bases and J 2 bases, with 13 bases left between them. The germline gives CDR1 MDHEN, CDR2 SYDVKM. This CDR3 has 14 amino acids. In nucleotides, the CDR3 is TGTGCCAGCAACCGGCAGGGCTTCACAGATACGCAGTATTTT. Translated: CASNRQGFTDTQYF.

This clonotype was seen repeatedly, ten times or more. The chain combines TRBV7-6 with TRBJ1-3; 9 nucleotides agree with TRBD1. V gave up 4 bases and J gave up 0 bases; unmatched junction bases: 13. The CDR3 spans 19 residues. Germline CDR1 is SGHVS and CDR2 is FNYEAQ. CDR3 in amino acids: CASSSPAGTGRVSGNTIYF. DNA for the CDR3: TGTGCCAGCAGCTCCCCCGCGGGGACAGGGCGAGTCTCTGGAAACACCATATATTTT. The full variable domain, completed using reference TRBV7-6 and TRBJ1-3, is GAGVSQSPRYKVTKRGQDVALRCDPISGHVSLYWYRQALGQGPEFLTYFNYEAQQDKSGLPNDRFSAERPEGSISTLTIQRTEQRDSAMYRCASSSPAGTGRVSGNTIYFGEGSWLTVV.

The chain recombines TRBV4-1 with TRBJ1-5, with 7 bases matching TRBD1. Unmatched junction bases numbered 10, after V lost 4 bases and J lost 7 bases. Germline V gene sequence: CDR1 MGHRA, CDR2 YSYEKL. This CDR3 has 15 amino acids. The CDR3 is CASSPKYRGRQPQHF. In nucleotides, the CDR3 is TGCGCCAGCAGCCCCAAGTACAGGGGTCGGCAGCCCCAGCATTTT.

In this sample, this clonotype turned up a few times. This chain uses TRBV7-2 with TRBJ2-5; D gene uncertain. The V gene's germline CDR1 is SGHTA and CDR2 FQGNSA. The CDR3 covers 13 residues. Trimming cost V 5 bases and J 2 bases, with 9 bases left between them. CDR3 protein: CASSPAPQETQYF. CDR3 nucleotide sequence: TGTGCCAGCAGCCCCGCTCCACAAGAGACCCAGTACTTC.

The rearrangement uses TRBV2 and TRBJ1-5; TRBD1 might be the D (5 bases). Germline V gene data show CDR1 as SNHLY and CDR2 as FYNNEI. The CDR3 has 12 amino acids. V was cut by 8 bases and J by 7 bases, with 12 bases left in between. Here the CDR3 DNA reads TGTGCCAGCGCGGGGACCGGACAGCCCCAGCATTTT. Residues: CASAGTGQPQHF.

This sequence joins TRBV12-3 or TRBV12-4 and TRBJ1-1; weak D call: TRBD1 (6 bases). The CDR3 totals 14 residues. V was clipped by 2 bases and J by 4 bases, with 11 bases between them. The CDR3 region is CASSLTTGSTEAFF. The CDR3 DNA follows: TGTGCCAGCAGTTTAACTACAGGGAGCACTGAAGCTTTCTTT.

V usage is TRBV6-2 or TRBV6-3 and J usage is TRBJ1-5; D remains unclear. Germline V lookup: CDR1 MNHEY, CDR2 SVGEGT. CDR3 size: 15 residues. Trimming stripped 5 bases from V and 4 bases from J, with 15 bases between. The CDR3 DNA reads as TGTGCCAGCAGTGAACTCGGCACCAGAAATCAGCCCCAGCATTTT. Its protein is CASSELGTRNQPQHF.

The chain joins TRBV7-2 to TRBJ1-4; unclear D gene. V was trimmed by 1 base and J by 0 bases, leaving 6 bases between them. Germline V gene sequence: CDR1 SGHTA, CDR2 FQGNSA. The CDR3 is 15 residues long. The CDR3: CASSLGDTTNEKLFF. The CDR3, as DNA: TGTGCCAGCAGCTTAGGTGACACAACTAATGAAAAACTGTTTTTT.

The chain uses TRBV14 and TRBJ2-4; D may be TRBD1 (7 bases). The CDR3 loop spans 17 amino acids. Between the trimmed V and J ends, which lost 5 bases and 2 bases, there was a span of 19 bases. Germline V gives CDR1 SGHDN, CDR2 FVKESK. For the CDR3, the DNA is TGTGCCAGCAGCTTGCGCGGGACAGTCGGGTCCAAAAACATTCAGTACTTC. Translated, it gives CASSLRGTVGSKNIQYF. The full variable domain, its missing parts supplied by reference TRBV14 and TRBJ2-4, is EAGVTQFPSHSVIEKGQTVTLRCDPISGHDNLYWYRRVMGKEIKFLLHFVKESKQDESGMPNNRFLAERTGGTYSTLKVQPAELEDSGVYFCASSLRGTVGSKNIQYFGAGTRLSVL.

The V call is TRBV6-5, the J call TRBJ2-1; 10 nucleotides agree with TRBD2. The germline V gene encodes CDR1 MNHEY and CDR2 SVGAGI. Unmatched junction bases numbered 12, after V lost 5 bases and J lost 8 bases. The CDR3 extends over 16 amino acids. Here the CDR3 DNA reads TGTGCCAGCAGTAGAAGCGGGGGGGCGTCTTCGCATGAGCAGTTCTTC. This translates into CASSRSGGASSHEQFF.